This T cell receptor beta chain was captured in a study of T cells after yellow fever vaccination (dated by TCRdb to about 2019). Some background on the complete study: The SMART-Seq v4 Ultra Low Input RNA kit was used to prepare libraries from fractions with low cell numbers. Two healthy male donors, one aged 18 to 30 and one aged 30 to 40 years, made up the cohort. To track T-cell clones before and after primary and booster YFV17D yellow fever vaccination, bulk TCR alpha and beta repertoires were sequenced longitudinally. Blood was collected at multiple timepoints before and after primary and secondary immunization, and bulk PBMC replicates and cell subsets were isolated.

Clipping removes 4 bases from V and 3 bases from J, with 8 as the unmatched junction base count. Inclusive of the bounding cysteine and phenylalanine, the CDR3 is 17 residues long. The only DNA kept is the CDR3, 51 bases in frame from the first base. Summary of the overall study and its limitations: FACS-sorted repertoires could contain abundant contaminating clonotypes from the bulk population, so computational filtering was required. The secondary T-cell response was found to be weaker but faster than the primary response, with a peak reached on day 5 rather than on day 15. Because only a couple of donors were included in the study, the extent to which the findings can be generalized is limited. A small share of clonotypes was detected in both CD4 and CD8 compartments, with the overlap likely arising from convergent recombination. Most clones expanded after primary vaccination were re-detected after the booster (approximately 95% of CD4 and 88% of CD8), suggesting broad memory maintenance.

As for this clonotype: This receptor's antigen is unknown. Base qualities are not provided; no much larger clone lies one nucleotide away.

Synthesis of TCR cDNA relied on 5'RACE template switching, a step that introduced a universal primer site along with unique molecular identifiers. Priming of cDNA synthesis was performed from both the TCR alpha and TCR beta constant segments. Two PCR steps were used to amplify libraries, with sample barcodes and sequencing adapters being added in the second step. Sequencing of the libraries was done on either Illumina HiSeq 2500 (2x100 bp) or NovaSeq (2x150 bp). Processing in the source paper ran as follows. MIGEC was used to demultiplex reads and collapse the reads into UMI consensus sequences, and MiXCR was used for V(D)J alignment. Vaccine-responding clonotypes were defined with edgeR using replicate PBMC samples, requiring FDR below 0.01 and a log2 fold change above 5 up to day 15. Each bulk clonotype was labeled CD4 or CD8 based on which sequenced repertoire, CD4 or CD8, contained the clonotype at higher abundance. The raw public data were reprocessed by TCRdb itself: fastp quality trimming at Q25, MiXCR clonotype calling, in-frame beta chains only. Identical CDR3 proteins give one entry, which carries the most common genes and DNA. The V and J calls and clone size come from TCRdb's table, not from the authors' own analysis. The sample has hundreds of thousands of distinct CDR3 sequences on record, about 12% of them singletons. The top ten clonotypes cover approximately 15% of the sample.

The treatment or condition label, as the study defines it: live attenuated yellow fever vaccine strain. At each blood-draw timepoint, two biological replicates of bulk PBMCs were obtained. PBMCs were isolated from peripheral blood using a standard Ficoll-Paque protocol. TriZol was used to extract RNA from bulk PBMCs, from CD4 and CD8 fractions, and from dextramer-positive and dextramer-negative fractions. The source material was PBMCs, sampled on the day of the yellow fever booster vaccination. This TCR was recovered from a man aged 30-40 years who received the YFV17D yellow fever vaccine. The rearrangement joined TRBV12-3 or TRBV12-4 to TRBJ2-2, with 10 junctional bases fitting TRBD2. The CDR3 region has the sequence CASSSLAGVDDTGELFF. The nucleotides are TGTGCCAGCAGTTCCCTAGCGGGAGTAGACGACACCGGGGAGCTGTTTTTT.